This TCR beta chain was sequenced in a study of Tregs in tolerant kidney transplant recipients. A word on this clone: Its antigen is not identified.

Study-wide points: This study did not directly address biological reproducibility.

Unstimulated regulatory T cells (CD4+CD25+CD127-), CD4+CD25- non-regulatory cells, CD4 and CD8 cells were FACS-sorted from thawed PBMCs. With 0 bases clipped from V and 0 bases from J, the junction kept 4 bases outside the gene matches. This CDR3 region has 17 residues. The V gene's germline CDR1 is SGDLS and CDR2 YYNGEE. Assay: immunoSEQ multiplex PCR; the TCRdb copy retains only in-frame clones and omits some. Here the sample spans fewer than 100,000 clones, under 95% being singletons. The sample here was CD4+ T cells from blood, taken before the transplant. This TCR came from a human donor who received a combined kidney and bone marrow transplant. This sequence joins TRBV9 and TRBJ2-1; 9 bases map to TRBD2. In DNA form, the CDR3 reads TGTGCCAGCAGCGTAGTGGGCGGGAGGGGCTCCTACAATGAGCAGTTCTTC. Its protein is CASSVVGGRGSYNEQFF.